The next 25 T cell receptor beta chains were all read from a single sample in a study of cytomegalovirus exposure and HLA in healthy donors. Assay used: immunoSEQ multiplex PCR; TCRdb lists only in-frame clones, some missing. The table has over 55,000 clones, 90% seen once. Sample: PBMCs. Receptor source: a man younger than 35 in good health and CMV-seronegative.

The J gene is TRBJ2-3, the V gene TRBV2; 12 bases match TRBD2. Germline V gene data show CDR1 as SNHLY and CDR2 as FYNNEI. The CDR3 contains 19 residues. V lost 2 bases, J lost 6 bases, and 15 bases stayed unmatched. CDR3 residues: CASSESVWVGLAGGDTQYF. In DNA form, the CDR3 reads TGTGCCAGCAGTGAAAGCGTGTGGGTTGGGCTAGCGGGAGGGGATACGCAGTATTTT.

V usage is TRBV6-1 and J usage is TRBJ2-5, with a possible D match to TRBD2 (6 bases). The CDR3 runs 15 residues. Per germline, CDR1 MNHNS and CDR2 SASEGT. Trimming removed 3 bases at V and 2 bases at J, with 13 bases between. For the CDR3, the DNA is TGTGCCAGCAGTGATGCAGCGGGCCATCAAGAGACCCAGTACTTC. It specifies CASSDAAGHQETQYF.

The chain links TRBV19 to TRBJ1-2, with D possibly TRBD1 on 5 matching bases. Germline CDR1 LNHDA, CDR2 SQIVND (reference sequence). Trimming stripped 5 bases from V and 4 bases from J, with 17 bases between. The length of the CDR3 is 15 residues. The CDR3 coding sequence is TGTGCCAGTAGTGATTGGGGACTTACCGGCTATGGCTACACCTTC. Protein: CASSDWGLTGYGYTF. Full variable domain (missing parts from reference TRBV19 and TRBJ1-2): DGGITQSPKYLFRKEGQNVTLSCEQNLNHDAMYWYRQDPGQGLRLIYYSQIVNDFQKGDIAEGYSVSREKKESFPLTVTSAQKNPTAFYLCASSDWGLTGYGYTFGSGTRLTVV.

The chain couples TRBV6-5 to TRBJ2-1, with TRBD2 identical over 7 bases. V shed 4 bases and J 5 bases; nucleotides not matched to a gene: 11. The germline V gene has CDR1 MNHEY and CDR2 SVGAGI. The CDR3 sequence is 16 residues long. The CDR3: CASSSPRGLGHNEQFF. CDR3 nucleotides: TGTGCCAGCAGTTCCCCTAGAGGACTAGGACACAATGAGCAGTTCTTC.

This rearrangement joins TRBV6-1 to TRBJ1-2, with unresolved D. Trimming shortened V by 4 bases and J by 6 bases, and 18 bases separated the two germline ends. The CDR3 extends over 15 amino acids. Germline V lookup: CDR1 MNHNS, CDR2 SASEGT. CDR3 nucleotide sequence: TGTGCCAGCAGTGGCAGAGTTGAAGCGTGGGATGGCTACACCTTC. Protein product: CASSGRVEAWDGYTF.

The chain carries TRBV30 and TRBJ1-1, with a weak D call TRBD1 (6 bases). Per the germline V gene, CDR1 is GTSNPN and CDR2 is SVGIG (reference sequence). CDR3 size: 13 residues. Trimming took off 2 bases at V and 5 bases at J, with 12 bases between the two ends. CDR3 protein: CAWSTGQTTEAFF. CDR3 DNA sequence: TGTGCCTGGAGTACCGGACAGACGACTGAAGCTTTCTTT.

The chain recombines TRBV28 with TRBJ2-1; D may be TRBD2 (5 bases). V was clipped by 3 bases and J by 0 bases, with 12 bases between them. CDR3 length equals 16 residues. Germline V gives CDR1 MDHEN, CDR2 SYDVKM. CDR3 DNA: TGTGCCAGCAGTTTTCCCGGGGAAGGCTCCTACAATGAGCAGTTCTTC. Its protein product is CASSFPGEGSYNEQFF.

This chain connects TRBV28 to TRBJ2-5; D is possibly TRBD1 (6 bases). Looked up from germline, CDR1 is MDHEN and CDR2 is SYDVKM. The V and J ends lost 7 bases and 7 bases respectively, with 19 bases between them. The length of the CDR3 is 14 residues. CDR3 region: CASIRGTSQGTQYF. For the CDR3, the DNA is TGTGCCAGCATCCGAGGGACATCCCAGGGGACCCAGTACTTC.

V is TRBV27 and J is TRBJ2-5, with D possibly matching TRBD2 (5 bases). V lost 5 bases and J lost 0, with 10 bases in between. The germline V gene has CDR1 MNHEY and CDR2 SMNVEV (reference sequence). CDR3 length equals 14 residues. CDR3 nucleotide sequence: TGTGCCAGCAGTGCGGACTCGTACCAAGAGACCCAGTACTTC. Its protein is CASSADSYQETQYF.

This chain uses TRBV4-2 with TRBJ2-7; TRBD2 matches 7 bases. Germline V gene lookup returns CDR1 LGHNA and CDR2 YNFKEQ. Unmatched junction bases numbered 18, after V lost 4 bases and J lost 9 bases. This CDR3 region has 16 residues. DNA of the CDR3: TGTGCCAGCAGCCCCGAAGGGGACTACCCGGACGCTGGGCAGTACTTC. Protein: CASSPEGDYPDAGQYF.

The gene calls are TRBV7-9 and TRBJ2-3; TRBD1 aligns across 7 bases. J lost 4 bases, V lost 6 bases, and 7 bases had no gene match. This CDR3 comprises 14 residues. CDR1 is SEHNR and CDR2 is FQNEAQ in the germline V gene (reference sequence). The CDR3 DNA reads TGTGCCAGCAGGTCGACAGGGAAAGCAGATACGCAGTATTTT. Translated: CASRSTGKADTQYF.

This chain joins TRBV18 and TRBJ1-4; D gene ambiguous. The V gene lost 1 base and the J gene lost 7 bases, with 10 bases spanning the gap. The CDR3 runs to 14 residues. Germline V gene data show CDR1 as KGHSH and CDR2 as LQKENI. The DNA of the CDR3 is TGTGCCAGCTCACCACGGACCGCGGGTGAAAAACTGTTTTTT. Amino acid sequence: CASSPRTAGEKLFF.

This chain links TRBV2 with TRBJ1-2; TRBD1 is a possible D gene (5 bases). Germline V lookup: CDR1 SNHLY, CDR2 FYNNEI. This CDR3 has 14 amino acids. V was pared by 9 bases and J by 1 base, with 15 bases between. The CDR3 loop is CASKRQTSNYGYTF. CDR3 in DNA: TGTGCCAGTAAACGACAGACTAGTAACTATGGCTACACCTTC.

V and J are TRBV7-9 and TRBJ2-1, with D tentatively TRBD1 (6 bases). V gave up 5 bases and J gave up 0 bases, with 11 bases separating them. Germline V CDR1 and CDR2: SEHNR, FQNEAQ (reference sequence). There are 15 residues in the CDR3. The DNA of the CDR3 is TGTGCCAGCAGCCCAGGGACAACCTCCTACAATGAGCAGTTCTTC. Protein product: CASSPGTTSYNEQFF.

The genes are TRBV19 and TRBJ1-2; 10 positions match TRBD1. The V and J ends lost 5 bases and 4 bases, in that order; junction bases with no gene match: 10. CDR1 and CDR2 from the germline V gene are LNHDA and SQIVND (reference sequence). This CDR3 has 16 amino acids. The CDR3 DNA sequence: TGTGCCAGTAGTCCGGGGCGGGACAGGGGAGGCTATGGCTACACCTTC. This gives the protein CASSPGRDRGGYGYTF.

The genes are TRBV27 and TRBJ2-3, with D tentatively TRBD2 (5 bases). Germline V gene lookup returns CDR1 MNHEY and CDR2 SMNVEV (reference sequence). Trimming cost V 0 bases and J 4 bases, with 14 bases left between them. This CDR3 region has 16 residues. The CDR3 nucleotides read TGTGCCAGCAGTTTATCCCCGGGTACGAGGGCAGATACGCAGTATTTT. It encodes CASSLSPGTRADTQYF.

This clone was seen once. The chain links TRBV7-9 to TRBJ1-3; D gene ambiguous. Germline V gives CDR1 SEHNR, CDR2 FQNEAQ (reference sequence). CDR3 length: 14 residues. Trimming left V 3 bases short and J 6 bases short, with 12 bases between. The DNA for the CDR3 is TGTGCCAGCAGCTTGTCCACGAGGGAAAACACCATATATTTT. It codes for CASSLSTRENTIYF.

The chain carries TRBV28 and TRBJ1-2; the D gene is possibly TRBD1 (5 bases). The CDR3 sequence is 17 residues long. Trimming left V 7 bases short and J 5 bases short, with 26 bases between. Germline V gives CDR1 MDHEN, CDR2 SYDVKM. CDR3 sequence: CASNGPVTETVKYGYTF. CDR3 DNA: TGTGCCAGCAACGGCCCAGTTACTGAGACAGTCAAGTATGGCTACACCTTC.

This chain links TRBV5-4 with TRBJ2-3; 10 bases map to TRBD2. V shed 4 bases and J 0 bases; nucleotides not matched to a gene: 5. CDR3 length equals 16 residues. CDR1 and CDR2 from the germline V gene are SGHNT and YYREEE (reference sequence). The CDR3, as DNA: TGTGCCAGCAGCCCTTTGGGACTAGCGAGCACAGATACGCAGTATTTT. Residues: CASSPLGLASTDTQYF.

The rearrangement links TRBV7-8 to TRBJ2-7; tentatively, D is TRBD1 (5 bases). Germline V lookup: CDR1 SGHVS, CDR2 FQNEAQ. The CDR3 is made up of 15 amino acids. The V gene lost 1 base and the J gene lost 2 bases, with 12 bases spanning the gap. Written as DNA, the CDR3 is TGTGCCAGCAGCTTAGAGTACAGGATGACCTACGAGCAGTACTTC. Protein product: CASSLEYRMTYEQYF.

This clone came up a few times. V is TRBV6-1 and J is TRBJ2-7, with a tentative D call TRBD2 (6 bases). The V end was cut by 4 bases, the J end by 3 bases, with 13 bases between. CDR1 and CDR2 (germline): MNHNS, SASEGT. This CDR3 is 14 amino acids long. CDR3 sequence (DNA): TGTGCCAGCAGTGTCGGGGGTTTCAGCTACGAGCAGTACTTC. It codes for CASSVGGFSYEQYF.

The rearrangement uses TRBV27 and TRBJ2-4; D may be TRBD2 (6 bases). The V end lost 6 bases, the J end lost 5 bases, and 11 bases lay between the germline ends. Germline assignment: CDR1 MNHEY and CDR2 SMNVEV (reference sequence). The CDR3 has 13 amino acids. The DNA of the CDR3 is TGTGCCAGCAGCCGGACTACTCAAAACATTCAGTACTTC. This codes for CASSRTTQNIQYF.

This clone was seen only once. V and J are TRBV4-1 and TRBJ2-7, with TRBD2 identical over 11 bases. V shed 1 base, J shed 0 bases, and the junction held 8 bases outside the gene matches. The CDR3 is 18 residues long. Germline V gene lookup returns CDR1 MGHRA and CDR2 YSYEKL. The CDR3 region is CASSQGLAGSHSSYEQYF. Written as DNA, the CDR3 is TGCGCCAGCAGCCAAGGACTAGCGGGGTCACACTCCTCCTACGAGCAGTACTTC.

This clone was counted once. V is TRBV5-4 and J is TRBJ1-1; D may be TRBD1 (6 bases). This CDR3 comprises 15 residues. V gave up 2 bases and J gave up 1 base, with 12 bases separating them. Germline-derived CDR1 and CDR2 are SGHNT and YYREEE (reference sequence). The CDR3 nucleotides are TGTGCCAGCAGCTTTGAGGTGACAGGGAACACTGAAGCTTTCTTT. It yields the protein CASSFEVTGNTEAFF.

The chain is built from TRBV5-7 and TRBJ2-1, with 13 bases identical to TRBD2. TRBV5-7 is marked as an open reading frame, function uncertain. V lost 3 bases, J lost 6 bases, and 9 bases stayed unmatched. The CDR3 runs 17 residues. This CDR3 is CASSSQSGLAGTNEQFF. CDR3 nucleotide sequence: TGTGCCAGCAGCTCTCAATCGGGACTAGCGGGAACCAATGAGCAGTTCTTC.